The clone carrying this TCR beta chain was counted between two and nine times. Its antigen is still unknown. This specimen belongs to a study of blood T cells in healthy people across ages. Study observations and caveats: Versus aged donors, long-lived donors had higher diversity and more naive CD4+ cells.

Germline CDR1 MNHEY, CDR2 SVGAGI. Trimming took off 4 bases at V and 3 bases at J, with 16 bases between the two ends. The CDR3 contains 16 residues. For the second PCR, which ran for about 6 to 11 cycles, a sample-barcoded 5' primer and a J-beta primer mix were used. TCRdb re-called the 5' RACE reads with MiXCR, one entry per CDR3 protein. This sample has approximately 900,000 distinct CDR3 sequences, with around 49% found just once. Isolation recovered at least 6 million PBMCs from every sample. The sequence came from a man aged 30 to 45 in good health. The chain combines TRBV6-5 with TRBJ1-5, with no clear D. Sequenced input: blood. Here the CDR3 reads CASSSSPGAYNQPQHF. CDR3 DNA: TGTGCCAGCAGTTCCTCCCCGGGCGCTTACAATCAGCCCCAGCATTTT.